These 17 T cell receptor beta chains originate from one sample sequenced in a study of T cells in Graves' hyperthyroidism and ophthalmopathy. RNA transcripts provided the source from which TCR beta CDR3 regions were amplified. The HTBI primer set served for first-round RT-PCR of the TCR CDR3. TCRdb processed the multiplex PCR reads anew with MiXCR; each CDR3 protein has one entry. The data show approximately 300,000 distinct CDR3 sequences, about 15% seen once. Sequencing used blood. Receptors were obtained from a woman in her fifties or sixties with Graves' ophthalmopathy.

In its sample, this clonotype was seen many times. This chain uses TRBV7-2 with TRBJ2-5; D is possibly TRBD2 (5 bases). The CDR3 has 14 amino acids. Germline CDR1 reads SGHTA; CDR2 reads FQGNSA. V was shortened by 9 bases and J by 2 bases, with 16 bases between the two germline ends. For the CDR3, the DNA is TGTGCCAGTGGTCGGTCTAGCCAACAAGAGACCCAGTACTTC. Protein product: CASGRSSQQETQYF. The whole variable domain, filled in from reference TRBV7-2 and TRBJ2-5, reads GAGVSQSPSNKVTEKGKDVELRCDPISGHTALYWYRQSLGQGLEFLIYFQGNSAPDKSGLPSDRFSAERTGGSVSTLTIQRTQQEDSAVYLCASGRSSQQETQYFGPGTRLLVL.

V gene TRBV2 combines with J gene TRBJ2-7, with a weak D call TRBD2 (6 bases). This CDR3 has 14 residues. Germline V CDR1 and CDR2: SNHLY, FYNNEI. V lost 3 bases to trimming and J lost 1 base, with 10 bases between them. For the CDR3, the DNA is TGTGCCAGCAGTGATTTAGCGGAATCCTACGAGCAGTACTTC. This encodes CASSDLAESYEQYF. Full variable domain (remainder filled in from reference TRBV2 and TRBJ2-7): EPEVTQTPSHQVTQMGQEVILRCVPISNHLYFYWYRQILGQKVEFLVSFYNNEISEKSEIFDDQFSVERPDGSNFTLKIRSTKLEDSAMYFCASSDLAESYEQYFGPGTRLTVT.

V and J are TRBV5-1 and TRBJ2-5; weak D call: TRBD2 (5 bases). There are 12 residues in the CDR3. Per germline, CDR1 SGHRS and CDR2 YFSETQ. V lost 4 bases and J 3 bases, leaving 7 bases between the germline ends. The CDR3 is CASSRGEETQYF. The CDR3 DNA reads TGCGCCAGCAGCCGGGGAGAAGAGACCCAGTACTTC.

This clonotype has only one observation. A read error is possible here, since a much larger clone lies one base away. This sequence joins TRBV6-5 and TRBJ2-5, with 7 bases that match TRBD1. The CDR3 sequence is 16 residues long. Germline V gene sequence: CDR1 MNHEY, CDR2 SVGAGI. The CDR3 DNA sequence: TGTGCCAGCAGTTACTCGATGAGGGACAGACAAGAGACCCGGTACTTC. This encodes CASSYSMRDRQETRYF.

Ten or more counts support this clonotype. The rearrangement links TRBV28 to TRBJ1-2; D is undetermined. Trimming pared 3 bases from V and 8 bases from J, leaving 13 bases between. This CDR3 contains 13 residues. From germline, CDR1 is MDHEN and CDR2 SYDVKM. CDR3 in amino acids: CASSFPRLGGYTF. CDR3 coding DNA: TGTGCCAGCAGTTTCCCAAGGTTGGGGGGCTACACCTTC.

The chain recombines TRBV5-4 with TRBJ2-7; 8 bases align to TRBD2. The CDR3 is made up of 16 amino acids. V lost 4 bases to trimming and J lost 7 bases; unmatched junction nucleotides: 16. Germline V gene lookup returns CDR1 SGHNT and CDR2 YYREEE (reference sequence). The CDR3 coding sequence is TGTGCCAGCAGCCCCGTCTGGCGGGGGGAAAACAATGAGCAGTACTTC. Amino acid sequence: CASSPVWRGENNEQYF.

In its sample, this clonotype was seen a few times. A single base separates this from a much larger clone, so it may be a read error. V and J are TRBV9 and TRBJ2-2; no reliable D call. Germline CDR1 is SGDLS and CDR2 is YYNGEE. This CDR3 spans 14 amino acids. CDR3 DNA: TGTACCAGCAGCGTAGCCCTGGGCACCGGGGAGCTGTTTTTT. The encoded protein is CTSSVALGTGELFF.

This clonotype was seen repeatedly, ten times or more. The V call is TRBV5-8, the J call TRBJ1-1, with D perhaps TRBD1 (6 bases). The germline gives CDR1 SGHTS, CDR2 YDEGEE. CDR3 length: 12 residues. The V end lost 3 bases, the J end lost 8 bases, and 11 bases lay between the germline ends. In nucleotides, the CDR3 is TGTGCCAGCAGCTCAGGGGTCCCCGAAGCTTTCTTT. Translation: CASSSGVPEAFF. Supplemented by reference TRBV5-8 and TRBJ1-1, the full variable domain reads EAGVTQSPTHLIKTRGQQATLRCSPISGHTSVYWYQQALGLGLQFLLWYDEGEERNRGNFPPRFSGRQFPNYSSELNVNALELEDSALYLCASSSGVPEAFFGQGTRLTVV.

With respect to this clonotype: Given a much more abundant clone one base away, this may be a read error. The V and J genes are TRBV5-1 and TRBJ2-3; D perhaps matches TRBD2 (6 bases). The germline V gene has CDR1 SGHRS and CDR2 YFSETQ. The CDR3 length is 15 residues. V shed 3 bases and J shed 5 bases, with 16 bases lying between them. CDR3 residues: CASSSRGDSRDTQYF. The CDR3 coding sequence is TGCGCCAGCAGCTCTAGAGGGGACTCCAGAGATACGCAGTATTTT.

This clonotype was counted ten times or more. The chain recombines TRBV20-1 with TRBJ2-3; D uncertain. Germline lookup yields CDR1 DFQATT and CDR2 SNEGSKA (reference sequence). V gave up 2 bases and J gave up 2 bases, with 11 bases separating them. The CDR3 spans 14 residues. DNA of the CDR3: TGCAGTGCTAGACCCAGCCCGCTCACAGATACGCAGTATTTT. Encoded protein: CSARPSPLTDTQYF.

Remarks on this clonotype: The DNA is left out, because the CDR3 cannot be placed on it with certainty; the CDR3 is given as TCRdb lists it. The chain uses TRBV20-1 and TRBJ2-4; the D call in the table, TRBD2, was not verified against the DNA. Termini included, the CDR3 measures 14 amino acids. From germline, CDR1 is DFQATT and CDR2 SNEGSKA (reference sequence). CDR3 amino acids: CSAYFASGAGARYF.

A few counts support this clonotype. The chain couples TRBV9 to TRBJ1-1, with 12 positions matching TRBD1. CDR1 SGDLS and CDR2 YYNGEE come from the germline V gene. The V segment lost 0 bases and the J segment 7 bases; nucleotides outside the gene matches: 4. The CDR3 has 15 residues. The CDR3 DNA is TGTGCCAGCAGCGTAGCTGGGACAGGGGGCAGTGAAGCTTTCTTT. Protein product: CASSVAGTGGSEAFF.

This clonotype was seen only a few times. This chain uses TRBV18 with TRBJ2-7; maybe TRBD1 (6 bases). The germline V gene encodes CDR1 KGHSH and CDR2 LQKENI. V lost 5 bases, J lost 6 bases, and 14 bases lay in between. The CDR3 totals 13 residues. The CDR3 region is CASSIRQGSEQYF. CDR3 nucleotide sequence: TGTGCCAGCTCAATCCGCCAGGGGAGCGAGCAGTACTTC.

The CDR3 DNA follows: TGCGCCAGCAGCTTGGCCCCGGGGCCTCAAGAGACCCAGTACTTC. As protein: CASSLAPGPQETQYF. The gene calls are TRBV5-1 and TRBJ2-5; D might be TRBD1 or TRBD2, each matching 5 bases. The V end lost 0 bases, the J end lost 2 bases, and 11 bases lay between the germline ends. In germline, CDR1 is SGHRS, CDR2 YFSETQ. CDR3 length equals 15 residues.

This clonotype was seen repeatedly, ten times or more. CDR3 protein: CASSPGPGVINTEAFF. CDR3 bases: TGTGCCAGCAGCCCGGGTCCAGGGGTAATTAACACTGAAGCTTTCTTT. The chain employs TRBV7-8 and TRBJ1-1; possible D gene TRBD1, 6 bases. CDR1 is SGHVS and CDR2 is FQNEAQ in the germline V gene. Trimming took 5 bases from V and 2 from J, leaving 18 bases between them. CDR3 length: 16 amino acids.

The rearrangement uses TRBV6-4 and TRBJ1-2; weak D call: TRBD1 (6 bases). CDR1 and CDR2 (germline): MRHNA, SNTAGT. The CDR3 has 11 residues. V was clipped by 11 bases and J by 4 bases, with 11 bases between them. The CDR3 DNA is TGTGCCGATACAGGGAGCTATGGCTACACCTTC. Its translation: CADTGSYGYTF.

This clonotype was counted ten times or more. The CDR3 spells CASSYGGGPYEQYF. The CDR3 DNA sequence: TGTGCCAGCAGTTACGGCGGGGGGCCCTACGAGCAGTACTTC. V is TRBV6-2 or TRBV6-3 and J is TRBJ2-7, with 8 bases that match TRBD2. The CDR3 runs to 14 residues. Germline V gene data show CDR1 as MNHEY and CDR2 as SVGEGT. Germline trimming cut 2 bases from V and 2 bases from J; bases unmatched to any gene: 2.